This passage covers 14 T cell receptor beta chains from one sample sequenced in a study of shared clonotypes between healthy human individuals. The method was immunoSEQ multiplex PCR; TCRdb's version includes in-frame clones alone and lacks a portion of them. The sample holds millions of clones, roughly 94% seen once. The sequencing input was naive CD4+ T cells sorted from blood. Subset reported: CD45RA+ positively selected. These TCRs come from a man between 18 and 29 years old in good health.

The rearrangement uses TRBV27 and TRBJ2-1, with 9 nucleotides matching TRBD2. There are 15 residues in the CDR3. Per germline, CDR1 MNHEY and CDR2 SMNVEV (reference sequence). Germline trimming cut 2 bases from V and 7 bases from J; bases unmatched to any gene: 6. DNA of the CDR3: TGTGCCAGCAGTTTACTGCGGGGGGGCCGGAATGAGCAGTTCTTC. This encodes CASSLLRGGRNEQFF.

Concerning this clone: This same CDR3 is encoded by further DNA sequences in the sample. The gene calls are TRBV10-3 and TRBJ2-5; the match to TRBD1 covers 8 bases. In germline, CDR1 is ENHRY, CDR2 SYGVKD. The CDR3 runs 16 residues. V trimming: 0 bases; J trimming: 4 bases; junction bases outside the gene matches: 7. CDR3 sequence (DNA): TGTGCCATCAGTGAGTCGACATCAGGGGGCGCAGAGACCCAGTACTTC. It specifies CAISESTSGGAETQYF.

The V and J genes are TRBV4-3 and TRBJ1-1; D is uncertain. The germline V and J ends were trimmed by 0 bases and 3 bases, with 5 bases remaining between them. The germline CDR1 and CDR2 sequences are LGHNA and YSLEER. CDR3 length: 13 residues. The CDR3 DNA is TGCGCCAGCAGCCAAGAGTCTTACACTGAAGCTTTCTTT. Amino acids: CASSQESYTEAFF.

The chain joins TRBV7-2 to TRBJ2-6, with no clear D. Germline CDR1 reads SGHTA; CDR2 reads FQGNSA. The V gene lost 5 bases and the J gene lost 0 bases, with 8 bases spanning the gap. The CDR3 runs to 15 residues. CDR3 coding DNA: TGTGCCAGCAGCGCCCAGGTCTCTGGGGCCAACGTCCTGACTTTC. Encoded protein: CASSAQVSGANVLTF.

This clone was detected a few times. The same CDR3 arises from other DNA sequences in this sample as well. The chain couples TRBV5-1 to TRBJ1-1, with D possibly TRBD1 on 6 matching bases. This CDR3 spans 13 amino acids. Germline loops: CDR1 SGHRS, CDR2 YFSETQ. Trimming removed 3 bases at V and 1 base at J, with 7 bases between. CDR3 DNA: TGCGCCAGCAGCTCGACAGGGAACACTGAAGCTTTCTTT. Amino acid sequence: CASSSTGNTEAFF.

The chain links TRBV19 to TRBJ2-1, with 9 bases that match TRBD2. Germline assignment: CDR1 LNHDA and CDR2 SQIVND (reference sequence). The ends lost 0 bases at V and 10 bases at J; junction bases unmatched: 4. The CDR3 is 14 amino acids. The CDR3 nucleotides are TGTGCCAGTAGTATAGATCCCCTAGCGGGGGAGCAGTTCTTC. This sequence encodes CASSIDPLAGEQFF.

The chain is built from TRBV6-1 and TRBJ2-5, with D hard to call. In germline, CDR1 is MNHNS, CDR2 SASEGT. The CDR3 contains 17 residues. V was cut by 2 bases and J by 2 bases, with 18 bases left in between. The CDR3 is CASSESILSAPQETQYF. CDR3 nucleotide sequence: TGTGCCAGCAGTGAATCAATCTTATCCGCGCCTCAAGAGACCCAGTACTTC.

The chain carries TRBV4-3 and TRBJ2-1, with D perhaps given as TRBD1 or TRBD2 (5 bases each). This CDR3 is 14 amino acids long. Trimming removed 0 bases at V and 8 bases at J, with 11 bases between. Germline CDR1 LGHNA, CDR2 YSLEER. This CDR3 reads CASSQEGRDHEQFF. CDR3 nucleotides: TGCGCCAGCAGCCAAGAGGGCAGGGACCATGAGCAGTTCTTC.

The chain employs TRBV19 and TRBJ2-2; maybe TRBD2 (5 bases). V was pared by 8 bases and J by 4 bases, with 11 bases between. The germline V gene encodes CDR1 LNHDA and CDR2 SQIVND (reference sequence). The CDR3 runs to 13 residues. This CDR3 reads CASGGGFTGELFF. CDR3 coding DNA: TGTGCCAGTGGAGGTGGGTTCACCGGGGAGCTGTTTTTT.

The chain recombines TRBV2 with TRBJ2-5; either TRBD1 or TRBD2 may supply D (5 bases each). V was shortened by 6 bases and J by 0 bases, with 11 bases between the two germline ends. The germline CDR1 and CDR2 sequences are SNHLY and FYNNEI. CDR3 length: 14 amino acids. The CDR3 DNA sequence: TGTGCCAGCAGGGGACGGCCGTACCAAGAGACCCAGTACTTC. Translating gives CASRGRPYQETQYF.

The chain carries TRBV2 and TRBJ1-1; perhaps TRBD1 as D (6 bases). V lost 6 bases and J lost 11, with 16 bases in between. Germline V gene data show CDR1 as SNHLY and CDR2 as FYNNEI. This CDR3 has 12 amino acids. The CDR3 loop is CASRRTVSGAFF. As DNA, the CDR3 is TGTGCCAGCAGGCGGACAGTCTCCGGGGCTTTCTTT.

For the CDR3, the DNA is TGTGCCAGCTCACCAAAGGGGCAGGGGTTGGCCCTCCACTTT. The encoded protein is CASSPKGQGLALHF. The chain couples TRBV18 to TRBJ1-6, with a tentative D call TRBD1 (6 bases). This CDR3 is built from 14 residues. Looked up from germline, CDR1 is KGHSH and CDR2 is LQKENI. The V end lost 2 bases, the J end lost 14 bases, and 16 bases lay between the germline ends. Full variable domain (rest looked up from reference TRBV18 and TRBJ1-6): NAGVMQNPRHLVRRRGQEARLRCSPMKGHSHVYWYRQLPEEGLKFMVYLQKENIIDESGMPKERFSAEFPKEGPSILRIQQVVRGDSAAYFCASSPKGQGLALHFGNGTRLTVT.

The rearrangement joins TRBV5-4 to TRBJ2-2, with D possibly being TRBD2 (7 bases). V was clipped by 4 bases and J by 0 bases, with 10 bases between them. CDR1 SGHNT and CDR2 YYREEE come from the germline V gene (reference sequence). This CDR3 contains 15 residues. This CDR3 reads CASSPGGANTGELFF. The CDR3 coding sequence is TGTGCCAGCAGCCCGGGGGGCGCGAACACCGGGGAGCTGTTTTTT.

This clone was observed once. The J gene is TRBJ2-1, the V gene TRBV7-8; 8 bases map to TRBD2. V shed 0 bases and J 4 bases; nucleotides not matched to a gene: 5. The CDR3 covers 16 residues. CDR1 and CDR2 (germline): SGHVS, FQNEAQ. This CDR3 reads CASSLALAGGYNEQFF. The CDR3, as DNA: TGTGCCAGCAGCTTAGCGCTTGCGGGGGGTTACAATGAGCAGTTCTTC.